This entry features one T cell receptor (beta chain) sequence. The data were obtained in a study of cytotoxic CD8 clonotypes in ibrutinib-treated CLL. Germline CDR1 and CDR2: SEHNR and FQNEAQ (reference sequence). This CDR3 is 16 amino acids long. Trimming removed 5 bases from V and 3 bases from J, with 17 bases in between. The method was immunoSEQ multiplex PCR; TCRdb's version includes in-frame clones alone and lacks a portion of them. This table holds 110,000 to 150,000 clones, 75% to 80% found once. The source material was PBMCs, sampled after 24 months of ibrutinib treatment. V usage is TRBV7-9 and J usage is TRBJ1-5; possible D gene TRBD1, 6 bases. This clonotype originated in a human donor with chronic lymphocytic leukemia. Here the CDR3 DNA reads TGTGCCAGCAGCCGGACGGGAGGGGGTTTCAATCAGCCCCAGCATTTT. It encodes CASSRTGGGFNQPQHF.